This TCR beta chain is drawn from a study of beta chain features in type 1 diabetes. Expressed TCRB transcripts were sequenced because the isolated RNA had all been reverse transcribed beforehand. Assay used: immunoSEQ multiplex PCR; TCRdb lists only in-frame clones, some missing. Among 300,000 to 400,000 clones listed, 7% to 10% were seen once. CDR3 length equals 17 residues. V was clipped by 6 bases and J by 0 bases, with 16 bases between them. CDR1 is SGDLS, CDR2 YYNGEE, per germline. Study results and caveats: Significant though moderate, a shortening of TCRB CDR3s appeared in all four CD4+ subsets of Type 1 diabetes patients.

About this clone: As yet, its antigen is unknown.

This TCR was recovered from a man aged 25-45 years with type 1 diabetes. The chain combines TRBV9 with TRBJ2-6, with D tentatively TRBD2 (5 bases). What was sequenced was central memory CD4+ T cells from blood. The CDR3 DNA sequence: TGTGCCAGCACCCGGGGAGTCAGTTCCTCTGGGGCCAACGTCCTGACTTTC. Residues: CASTRGVSSSGANVLTF.